Below are 17 T cell receptor beta chains sequenced from a single sample in a study of identical twins. In TCRdb, the 5' RACE reads were re-called with MiXCR into one record per CDR3 protein. The sample yields roughly 750,000 distinct CDR3 sequences, 21% seen once. These same data were also listed under a study on T cells expressing NK-cell markers.

Sequenced: PBMCs. The receptors stem from a woman aged 18-30 years in good health.

This clonotype has just a few counts. V is TRBV28 and J is TRBJ2-6, with D uncertain. V was shortened by 4 bases and J by 0 bases, with 10 bases between the two germline ends. The germline gives CDR1 MDHEN, CDR2 SYDVKM. The CDR3 is made up of 16 amino acids. The CDR3 sequence is CASSWLGVSGANVLTF. For the CDR3, the DNA is TGTGCCAGCAGTTGGCTTGGTGTCTCTGGGGCCAACGTCCTGACTTTC. Based on the CDR3 plus reference TRBV28 and TRBJ2-6, the full variable domain is DVKVTQSSRYLVKRTGEKVFLECVQDMDHENMFWYRQDPGLGLRLIYFSYDVKMKEKGDIPEGYSVSREKKERFSLILESASTNQTSMYLCASSWLGVSGANVLTFGAGSRLTVL.

This chain joins TRBV6-5 and TRBJ2-1; maybe TRBD2 (6 bases). The V gene's germline CDR1 is MNHEY and CDR2 SVGAGI. The V end was cut by 1 base, the J end by 6 bases, with 10 bases between. The CDR3 loop spans 14 amino acids. The CDR3, as DNA: TGTGCCAGCAGTTACTTGGGAGGAAGCAATGAGCAGTTCTTC. It codes for CASSYLGGSNEQFF.

Many counts were recorded for this clonotype. The chain has TRBV15 and TRBJ2-1; TRBD2 matches at 11 bases. V lost 9 bases and J lost 10; bases outside the gene matches: 17. CDR1 and CDR2 (germline): LNHNV, YYDKDF (reference sequence). The CDR3 covers 16 residues. The CDR3 reads CATSEATSGSYPEQFF. CDR3 in DNA: TGTGCCACGAGCGAGGCTACTAGCGGGAGCTACCCCGAGCAGTTCTTC.

The gene calls are TRBV20-1 and TRBJ2-3, with D possibly TRBD1 on 6 matching bases. Germline CDR1 is DFQATT and CDR2 is SNEGSKA (reference sequence). Trimming removed 0 bases from V and 5 bases from J, with 18 bases in between. This CDR3 is built from 16 residues. The CDR3 region has the DNA TGCAGTGCTAGAGATCTACGGTGGAAGGGGGTAGATACGCAGTATTTT. It encodes CSARDLRWKGVDTQYF.

This clonotype was counted a few times. The chain combines TRBV6-1 with TRBJ2-5; the match to TRBD2 covers 7 bases. The CDR3 contains 13 residues. The V gene end was trimmed by 7 bases and the J gene end by 5 bases; junction bases not matched to a gene: 7. The germline V gene has CDR1 MNHNS and CDR2 SASEGT. The CDR3 loop is CASIRTSRETQYF. The DNA of the CDR3 is TGTGCCAGCATTCGGACTAGTCGGGAGACCCAGTACTTC.

The table lists this clonotype with many counts. The rearrangement joins TRBV5-8 to TRBJ1-4, with D unresolved. Trimming removed 2 bases from V and 7 bases from J, with 15 bases in between. The CDR3 covers 15 residues. Germline values: CDR1 SGHTS, CDR2 YDEGEE. CDR3 protein: CASSFRSLAGEKLFF. CDR3 nucleotide sequence: TGTGCCAGCAGCTTTCGGTCCCTAGCGGGTGAAAAACTGTTTTTT.

There are a few counts of this clonotype. The rearrangement links TRBV30 to TRBJ1-1; 7 bases are shared with TRBD1. Germline CDR1 is GTSNPN and CDR2 is SVGIG (reference sequence). CDR3 length: 14 residues. V was clipped by 0 bases and J by 10 bases; unmatched bases: 11. DNA of the CDR3: TGTGCCTGGAGTGTCGCACAGGGGATGTCCGGAGCTTTCTTT. Its translation: CAWSVAQGMSGAFF.

The chain is built from TRBV2 and TRBJ2-2; D assignment may be TRBD1 or TRBD2 (5 bases each). CDR1 and CDR2 (germline): SNHLY, FYNNEI. V was pared by 4 bases and J by 4 bases, with 16 bases between. This CDR3 comprises 16 residues. The chain's CDR3 is CASSGMVGTVTGELFF. The DNA of the CDR3 is TGTGCCAGCAGTGGGATGGTGGGGACGGTCACCGGGGAGCTGTTTTTT.

The V call is TRBV29-1, the J call TRBJ2-7, with TRBD1 matching over 7 bases. V was clipped by 3 bases and J by 7 bases; unmatched bases: 9. CDR1 is SQVTM, CDR2 ANQGSEA, per germline. The CDR3 has 13 residues. The CDR3 DNA reads as TGCAGCGTTGACGGACAGGATTCCTGTGAGCAGTACTTC. As protein: CSVDGQDSCEQYF.

This chain uses TRBV5-6 with TRBJ2-3; D is ambiguous. The CDR3 has 15 residues. V shed 3 bases and J shed 2 bases, with 13 bases lying between them. The germline V gene encodes CDR1 SGHDT and CDR2 YYEEEE. The CDR3 region is CASSSIYDPTDTQYF. The DNA for the CDR3 is TGTGCCAGCAGCTCTATCTACGACCCCACAGATACGCAGTATTTT.

This rearrangement joins TRBV14 to TRBJ2-1; D gene uncertain. V was shortened by 3 bases and J by 16 bases, with 25 bases between the two germline ends. Germline V CDR1 and CDR2: SGHDN, FVKESK. The CDR3 is 15 residues long. The CDR3 loop reads CASSQVNRVNTEAFF. Written as DNA, the CDR3 is TGTGCCAGCAGCCAGGTCAACAGAGTGAACACTGAAGCTTTCTTC.

This clonotype has more than one count but fewer than ten. This chain connects TRBV20-1 to TRBJ1-4; TRBD1 matches 9 bases. The CDR3 has 12 residues. The V gene's germline CDR1 is DFQATT and CDR2 SNEGSKA (reference sequence). In DNA, the CDR3 is TGCAGGGCCGGACAGGGGACTGAAAAACTGTTTTTT. This sequence encodes CRAGQGTEKLFF.

This clonotype was observed a few times. The V gene is TRBV20-1, the J gene TRBJ2-1, with D possibly being TRBD2 (6 bases). The germline V gene has CDR1 DFQATT and CDR2 SNEGSKA (reference sequence). V lost 4 bases and J 3 bases, leaving 19 bases between the germline ends. The CDR3 is made up of 16 amino acids. The DNA of the CDR3 is TGCAGTGCTATAGGGGACTCTCCTCAACTCTACAATGAGCAGTTCTTC. Its translation is CSAIGDSPQLYNEQFF.

The gene calls are TRBV27 and TRBJ2-7; the D gene could be TRBD1 or TRBD2 (7 bases each). The CDR3 consists of 13 residues. Germline CDR1 and CDR2: MNHEY and SMNVEV (reference sequence). Trimming removed 7 bases from V and 3 bases from J, with 13 bases in between. DNA of the CDR3: TGTGCCAGCACAGGGGGAGGGTACTACGAGCAGTACTTC. This translates into CASTGGGYYEQYF.

This chain links TRBV11-2 with TRBJ2-2, with D tentatively TRBD2 (6 bases). Germline CDR1 is SGHAT and CDR2 is FQNNGV. The CDR3 covers 17 residues. The V end lost 3 bases, the J end lost 0 bases, and 14 bases lay between the germline ends. CDR3 residues: CASSLPPGLPNTGELFF. The CDR3 coding sequence is TGTGCCAGCAGCTTGCCCCCCGGACTACCGAACACCGGGGAGCTGTTTTTT. Using reference TRBV11-2 and TRBJ2-2 for the parts outside the CDR3, the full variable domain is EAGVAQSPRYKIIEKRQSVAFWCNPISGHATLYWYQQILGQGPKLLIQFQNNGVVDDSQLPKDRFSAERLKGVDSTLKIQPAKLEDSAVYLCASSLPPGLPNTGELFFGEGSRLTVL.

This clonotype was seen a handful of times. The chain employs TRBV5-5 and TRBJ1-1; D is unresolved. Trimming took off 2 bases at V and 6 bases at J, with 14 bases between the two ends. CDR3 length equals 14 residues. Germline V gene sequence: CDR1 SGHKS, CDR2 YYEKEE (reference sequence). CDR3 coding DNA: TGTGCCAGCAGCTTCTGGCGGCAGGACCCTGAAGCTTTCTTT. The encoded protein is CASSFWRQDPEAFF. Supplemented by reference TRBV5-5 and TRBJ1-1, the full variable domain reads DAGVTQSPTHLIKTRGQQVTLRCSPISGHKSVSWYQQVLGQGPQFIFQYYEKEERGRGNFPDRFSARQFPNYSSELNVNALLLGDSALYLCASSFWRQDPEAFFGQGTRLTVV.

The chain carries TRBV3-1 and TRBJ2-7; 11 positions agree with TRBD2. This CDR3 spans 16 amino acids. The V gene end was trimmed by 4 bases and the J gene end by 3 bases; junction bases not matched to a gene: 8. The V gene's germline CDR1 is LGHDT and CDR2 YNNKEL (reference sequence). CDR3 protein: CASSLLSTSGNYEQYF. CDR3 nucleotide sequence: TGTGCCAGCAGCCTCCTCTCGACTAGCGGGAACTACGAGCAGTACTTC.